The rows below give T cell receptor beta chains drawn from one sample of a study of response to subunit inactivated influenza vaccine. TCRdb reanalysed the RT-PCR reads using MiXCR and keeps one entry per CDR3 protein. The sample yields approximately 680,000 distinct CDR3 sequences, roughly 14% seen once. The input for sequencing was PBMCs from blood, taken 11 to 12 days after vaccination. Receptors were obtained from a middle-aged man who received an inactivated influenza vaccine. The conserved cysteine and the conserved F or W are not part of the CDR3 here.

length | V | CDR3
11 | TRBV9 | ASSVATRDTQY
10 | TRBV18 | ASSPAFNEQF
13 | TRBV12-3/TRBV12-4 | ASSSTLGASYEQY
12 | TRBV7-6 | ASSLAPGLYEQY
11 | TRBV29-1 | SGRASNTGELF
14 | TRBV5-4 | ASSLGSGLVQETQY
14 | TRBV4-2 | ASSPQGQGSYNEQF
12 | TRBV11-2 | ASSPTGPNYEQY
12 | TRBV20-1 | RGVPGFGTDEQF
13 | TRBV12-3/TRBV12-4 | ASSEYRVSGNTIY
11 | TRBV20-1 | SAPRYRANEQF
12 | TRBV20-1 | SAPDSGLNYGYT
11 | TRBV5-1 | ASSRQTDYGYT
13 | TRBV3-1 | ASSQLAGGGYEQY
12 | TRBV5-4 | ASSRRDRETEAF
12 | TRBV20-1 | SARDVLGVTEAF
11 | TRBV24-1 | ATSDAGQETQY
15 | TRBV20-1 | SARSGLASSSYNEQF
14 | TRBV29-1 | SVAGTSGRNTGELF
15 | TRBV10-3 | AIRVAGGTSSYNEQF
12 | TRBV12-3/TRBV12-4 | ASSLSRQGGNQF
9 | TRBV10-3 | AISEVLEQF
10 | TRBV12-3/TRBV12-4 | ASSHPESPLH
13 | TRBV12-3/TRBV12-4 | ASSSGTGVDQPQH
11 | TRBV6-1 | ASRDPSFYEQY
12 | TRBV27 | ASTLQGSSYEQY
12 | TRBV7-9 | ASSLTGQGGEQY
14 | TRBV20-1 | SARSSAGQANEKLF
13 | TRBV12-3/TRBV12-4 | ASSLAGGPGDEQF
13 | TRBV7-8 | ASSLAMGDYTEAF
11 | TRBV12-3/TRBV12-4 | ASSLAQGEKLF
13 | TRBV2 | ASSVSQGPYNEQF
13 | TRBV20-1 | SARSSREASYEQY
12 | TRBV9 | ASSVAGVRETQY
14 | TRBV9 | ASSADGQSRTDTQY
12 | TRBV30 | AWSSTRPGNTIY
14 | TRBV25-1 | ASSEFGTGGQETQY
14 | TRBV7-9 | ASSLQRGGYQETQY
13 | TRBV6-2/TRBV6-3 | ASSYLIGRTEKLF
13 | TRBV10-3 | AISAGLAGYNEQF
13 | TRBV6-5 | ASSYSGTTQETQY
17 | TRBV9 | ASSVGTSGRAGEGNEQF
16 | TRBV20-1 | SAAGLAGDILAKNIQY
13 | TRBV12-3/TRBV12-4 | ASSLQITPGNTMY
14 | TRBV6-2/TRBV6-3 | ASSYWRASGANVLT
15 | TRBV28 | ASSFAPQGGSQETQY